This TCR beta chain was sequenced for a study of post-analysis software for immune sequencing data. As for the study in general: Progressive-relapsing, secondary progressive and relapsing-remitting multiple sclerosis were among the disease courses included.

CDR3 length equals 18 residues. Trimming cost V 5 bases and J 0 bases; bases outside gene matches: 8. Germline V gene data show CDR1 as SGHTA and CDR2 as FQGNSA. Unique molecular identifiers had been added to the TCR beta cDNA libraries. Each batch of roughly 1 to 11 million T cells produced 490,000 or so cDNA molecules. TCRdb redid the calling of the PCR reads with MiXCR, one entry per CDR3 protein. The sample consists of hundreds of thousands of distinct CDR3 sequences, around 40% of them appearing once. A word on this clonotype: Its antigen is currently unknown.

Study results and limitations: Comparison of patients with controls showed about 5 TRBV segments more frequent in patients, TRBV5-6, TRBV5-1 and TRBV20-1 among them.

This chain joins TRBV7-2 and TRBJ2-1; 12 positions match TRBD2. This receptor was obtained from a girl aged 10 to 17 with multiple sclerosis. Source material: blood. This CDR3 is CASSQGTSGPSSYNEQFF. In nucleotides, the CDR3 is TGTGCCAGCAGCCAGGGGACTAGCGGGCCGAGCTCCTACAATGAGCAGTTCTTC.